This T cell receptor (beta chain) comes out of a study of blood T cell repertoires in COVID-19. Study context: Sites across the United States, Italy and Spain contributed samples from acute and convalescent COVID-19.

TCRdb keeps only in-frame clones here, not all; method: immunoSEQ multiplex PCR. This table has 150,000 to 200,000 clones, roughly 80% appearing once. This receptor was identified in a woman aged 60 to 75 who had recovered from COVID-19. Specimen: PBMCs or T cells enriched from blood (not recorded which).

CDR3: CASSQVGGTEAFF. CDR3 DNA: TGTGCCAGCAGCCAAGTAGGGGGCACTGAAGCTTTCTTT. The gene calls are TRBV4-2 and TRBJ1-1, with a possible D match to TRBD1 (6 bases). CDR3 length equals 13 residues. V dropped 1 base and J dropped 4 bases, with 7 bases sitting between them. CDR1 and CDR2 (germline): LGHNA, YNFKEQ.